This is a list of T cell receptor beta chains from one sample in a study of T cells in Graves' hyperthyroidism and ophthalmopathy. From the multiplex PCR reads, TCRdb called clonotypes with MiXCR, one entry per CDR3 protein. The table has some 500,000 distinct CDR3 sequences, about 16% seen once. Sequencing was done on a sample of blood. The receptors stem from a woman between 25 and 40 years old with Graves' ophthalmopathy. Each CDR3 is given with its conserved first and last residue. A D gene is named only where the DNA matches it firmly.

cdr3_aa	d_call	j_call	v_call
CASTPPGLSGYTF	NA	TRBJ1-2	TRBV6-1
CASSQESRDTQYF	NA	TRBJ2-3	TRBV4-3
CSVRIVATSSYEQYF	NA	TRBJ2-7	TRBV29-1
CASSLAPGYSGANVLTF	NA	TRBJ2-6	TRBV2
CSATKRTYEQYF	NA	TRBJ2-7	TRBV20-1
CATRAPNRVNTEAFF	NA	TRBJ1-1	TRBV15
CASSVGDQPYNSPLHF	NA	TRBJ1-6	TRBV9
CASSLGLAGGGAQYF	TRBD2	TRBJ2-3	TRBV27
CASSVAGTAAYEQYF	TRBD1	TRBJ2-7	TRBV27
CASSPPSQGAYEQYF	TRBD1	TRBJ2-7	TRBV18
CASSAGGGVNYGYTF	NA	TRBJ1-2	TRBV9
CSVDEDSYGYTF	NA	TRBJ1-2	TRBV29-1
CASSEGISYEQYF	NA	TRBJ2-7	TRBV28
CASSPRTGYGYTF	TRBD1	TRBJ1-2	TRBV3-1
CASSERGGYGYTF	NA	TRBJ1-2	TRBV2
CSVATTRGSGMAFF	TRBD1	TRBJ1-1	TRBV29-1
CASSLGTLHGDTGELFF	NA	TRBJ2-2	TRBV7-9
CASSQRTSGFYNEQFF	TRBD2	TRBJ2-1	TRBV3-1
CAWTEGRPGYGYTF	NA	TRBJ1-2	TRBV30
CASSTRLAGGYRENIQYF	TRBD2	TRBJ2-4	TRBV6-2/TRBV6-3
CSVAGHPRGTDTQYF	NA	TRBJ2-3	TRBV29-1
CASKGAAGQPQHF	NA	TRBJ1-5	TRBV6-2/TRBV6-3
CASSLLNGDPPQPQHF	NA	TRBJ1-5	TRBV27
CASRMAFPGRKYF	NA	TRBJ2-7	TRBV6-2/TRBV6-3
CASSEGGIYEQYF	NA	TRBJ2-7	TRBV9
CASSYSGQGAQGYTF	TRBD1	TRBJ1-2	TRBV6-6
CASSEFGENTIYF	NA	TRBJ1-3	TRBV6-1
CASSSGQTIAKNIQYF	NA	TRBJ2-4	TRBV7-2
CSVSGGLTDTQYF	NA	TRBJ2-3	TRBV29-1
CASSPLGTGGVKGNQPQHF	TRBD1	TRBJ1-5	TRBV18
CASSVGLSGTYYEQYF	NA	TRBJ2-7	TRBV9
CASSPDSQPNSPLHF	NA	TRBJ1-6	TRBV27
CASSQDGSTVSYEQYF	NA	TRBJ2-7	TRBV4-3
CASSGLSRPGLARLREQFF	TRBD2	TRBJ2-1	TRBV10-1
CASGSGVNTGELFF	TRBD2	TRBJ2-2	TRBV19
CSASTGDSMNTEAFF	TRBD1	TRBJ1-1	TRBV20-1
CASSQLGLAVPGELFF	TRBD2	TRBJ2-2	TRBV7-2
CASSYPTGELFF	NA	TRBJ2-2	TRBV6-5
CASSDLAGARGEQFF	TRBD2	TRBJ2-1	TRBV2
CSASKGPFDTQYF	NA	TRBJ2-3	TRBV20-1
CASSHGLAGGGTKNIQYF	TRBD2	TRBJ2-4	TRBV3-1
CVSGLGDRDRRFF	TRBD1	TRBJ2-1	TRBV12-5
CASSSTGRSTDTQYF	NA	TRBJ2-3	TRBV7-3
CASSQVPAQGDEQFF	TRBD1	TRBJ2-1	TRBV4-1
CASGEGPSYEQYF	NA	TRBJ2-7	TRBV12-5
CVGLGQAVFGRLNTEAFF	TRBD1	TRBJ1-1	TRBV2
CATEGANEKLFF	TRBD1	TRBJ1-4	TRBV24-1
CASTKGGLSGNTIYF	TRBD1	TRBJ1-3	TRBV6-1
CASPPGAGVLSYEQYF	NA	TRBJ2-7	TRBV18